This is a list of T cell receptor beta chains from one sample in a study of Ad26.COV2.S vaccination and SARS-CoV-2 variants. Using immunoSEQ multiplex PCR, the repertoire was profiled, and TCRdb retains in-frame clones only, with some absent. The repertoire has approximately 400,000 clones, roughly nine tenths of them found once; the top ten carry roughly 3.9%. This material consisted of peripheral blood, taken after recovery from COVID-19. These receptors all come from a human donor who had recovered from COVID-19. Both conserved end residues are part of each CDR3.

TRBJ1-5	TRBV18	CASSPHFSGGQPQHF
TRBJ2-3	TRBV2	CASSGLVVVPQYF
TRBJ1-3	TRBV11-2	CASSSGGVSGNTIYF
TRBJ2-7	TRBV18	CASSTDITYEQYF
TRBJ2-3	TRBV19	CASSMTSGPADTQYF
TRBJ1-5	TRBV27	CASSLSIYDQPQHF
TRBJ1-1	TRBV7-9	CASSLGTISGSVAFF
TRBJ2-1	TRBV7-8	CASSLVGTSGGGNEQFF
TRBJ2-3	TRBV6-2/TRBV6-3	CASSPLTPGQRRSDTQYF
TRBJ2-3	TRBV27	CASSSLAGGDTDTQYF
TRBJ2-7	TRBV5-5	CASRGRGGYEQYF
TRBJ1-5	TRBV7-8	CASSFDRDQPQHF
TRBJ2-2	TRBV10-3	CASRRDAGELFF
TRBJ2-3	TRBV15	CATSRDYRGFTDTQYF
TRBJ2-5	TRBV12-3/TRBV12-4	CASSFVSETQYF
TRBJ2-3	TRBV5-4	CASSLATFRTGSDTQYF
TRBJ2-7	TRBV5-6	CASSLGPGSSYEQYF
TRBJ2-3	TRBV2	CASRLAGGPDTQYF
TRBJ1-2	TRBV5-1	CASSESPGSRKFYGYTF
TRBJ2-3	TRBV11-2	CASSLYGGSTDTQYF
TRBJ1-1	TRBV19	CASSMPLPAGPTEAFF
TRBJ2-5	TRBV5-1	CASSLELAGGRETQYF
TRBJ2-7	TRBV7-9	CASSGGTQLYEQYF
TRBJ2-1	TRBV19	CASSIPGGPNEQFF
TRBJ1-5	TRBV19	CASSGGEASNQPQHF
TRBJ1-2	TRBV6-6	CASSYTLTNYGYTF
TRBJ2-6	TRBV2	CASSLRWGGLAGDHSGANVLTF
TRBJ1-2	TRBV5-1	CASSLGPPGPIDYGYTF
TRBJ2-7	TRBV5-1	CASSLPQWSSSYEQYF
TRBJ1-1	TRBV18	CASSPSGGLTEAFF
TRBJ1-2	TRBV9	CASSSTGSADGYTF
TRBJ2-3	TRBV19	CASSQSEGHTDTQYF
TRBJ2-1	TRBV7-9	CASSRPSGGPGEQFF
TRBJ1-5	TRBV7-9	CASSLEKGNQPQHF
TRBJ2-1	TRBV7-3	CASSRTSGGYNEQFF
TRBJ2-1	TRBV10-3	CAISESLAGAYNEQFF
TRBJ1-4	TRBV18	CASSPLSGGGTNEKLFF
TRBJ2-1	TRBV4-1	CASSQGTRNEQFF
TRBJ2-5	TRBV5-1	CASSPGQGKETQYF
TRBJ1-1	TRBV27	CASTLKPFGNTEAFF
TRBJ2-5	TRBV12-5	CASGGTPTQETQYF
TRBJ2-7	TRBV7-8	CASSQSPGGAPYEQYF
TRBJ2-1	TRBV3-1/TRBV3-2	CASSPTSGGLYNEQFF
TRBJ1-6	TRBV6-5	CASKTRGGSPLHF
TRBJ1-2	TRBV5-1	CASSLVGDKYGYTF
TRBJ1-2	TRBV15	CATSREGQSGYTF
TRBJ2-5	TRBV20-1	CSAGLQETQYF
TRBJ2-1	TRBV9	CASSPHLVTYNEQFF
TRBJ2-5	TRBV6-1	CASSEGGQYF
TRBJ1-3	TRBV5-8	CASSRGRFSGNTIYF
TRBJ1-1	TRBV5-4	CASGNSLNTEAFF
TRBJ2-1	TRBV5-4	CASHSGGANEQFF
TRBJ2-1	TRBV29-1	CSVKPVGLAIEQFF
TRBJ2-7	TRBV6-5	CASSSAGTSYEQYF
TRBJ1-5	TRBV6-1	CASSETGIQPQHF